A selection of T cell receptor beta chains follows, all from one sample in a study of vaccination effects on CD4 cells after COVID-19. The method was immunoSEQ multiplex PCR; TCRdb's version includes in-frame clones alone and lacks a portion of them. Among approximately 40,000 clones listed, over 60% were seen once. No cognate antigen is known for these TCRs. The sequences come from CD4+ T cells from PBMCs cultured with a peptide pool, collected before COVID-19 vaccination. The receptors originated from a human donor who had a prior SARS-CoV-2 infection. CDR3s include the opening cysteine and the closing phenylalanine or tryptophan. D genes are given only for firm matches. Only some rows state a clone size, as once, few, many or a class for expanded clones.

D gene: .
J gene: TRBJ1-6
V gene: TRBV12-3/TRBV12-4
clone size: .
CDR3 protein: CASSLEQASPLHF
CDR3 DNA: TGTGCCAGCAGTTTAGAACAGGCATCACCCCTCCACTTT

D gene: TRBD2
J gene: TRBJ2-2
V gene: TRBV15
clone size: few
CDR3 protein: CATSRGASGLTGELFF
CDR3 DNA: TGTGCCACCAGCAGAGGGGCTAGCGGCCTCACCGGGGAGCTGTTTTTT

D gene: .
J gene: TRBJ2-1
V gene: TRBV27
clone size: few
CDR3 protein: CASSSSKGVHEQFF
CDR3 DNA: TGTGCCAGCAGCTCCAGCAAGGGGGTCCATGAGCAGTTCTTC

D gene: .
J gene: TRBJ2-7
V gene: TRBV30
clone size: few
CDR3 protein: CAWSRDSYEQYF
CDR3 DNA: TGTGCCTGGAGTCGTGACTCCTACGAGCAGTACTTC

D gene: TRBD2
J gene: TRBJ2-3
V gene: TRBV6-4
clone size: .
CDR3 protein: CASSTIAGGSTDTQYF
CDR3 DNA: TGTGCCAGCAGTACAATAGCGGGAGGCAGCACAGATACGCAGTATTTT

D gene: .
J gene: TRBJ2-2
V gene: TRBV7-9
clone size: .
CDR3 protein: CASSLLNTGELFF
CDR3 DNA: TGTGCCAGCAGCTTATTGAACACCGGGGAGCTGTTTTTT

D gene: .
J gene: TRBJ2-1
V gene: TRBV5-6
clone size: .
CDR3 protein: CASSLVAGWSYNEQFF
CDR3 DNA: TGTGCCAGCAGCTTGGTCGCAGGGTGGTCCTACAATGAGCAGTTCTTC

D gene: TRBD1
J gene: TRBJ2-5
V gene: TRBV2
clone size: few
CDR3 protein: CASSEATGVPETQYF
CDR3 DNA: TGTGCCAGCAGTGAAGCAACAGGGGTTCCGGAGACCCAGTACTTC

D gene: TRBD2
J gene: TRBJ2-3
V gene: TRBV7-2
clone size: few
CDR3 protein: CASSLAASGYTQYF
CDR3 DNA: TGTGCCAGCAGCTTAGCGGCTAGCGGGTACACACAGTATTTT

D gene: .
J gene: TRBJ2-3
V gene: TRBV20-1
clone size: .
CDR3 protein: CSASFSSTDTQYF
CDR3 DNA: TGCAGTGCTAGTTTTAGTAGCACAGATACGCAGTATTTT

D gene: TRBD2
J gene: TRBJ2-7
V gene: TRBV4-1
clone size: few
CDR3 protein: CASSREGFGYEQYF
CDR3 DNA: TGCGCCAGCAGCCGGGAGGGGTTCGGGTACGAGCAGTACTTC

D gene: .
J gene: TRBJ1-3
V gene: TRBV10-3
clone size: .
CDR3 protein: CAISESSGNTIYF
CDR3 DNA: TGTGCCATAAGCGAAAGCTCTGGAAACACCATATATTTT

D gene: TRBD2
J gene: TRBJ2-1
V gene: TRBV9
clone size: .
CDR3 protein: CASSVGGLAVNNEQFF
CDR3 DNA: TGTGCCAGCAGCGTTGGAGGACTAGCGGTAAACAATGAGCAGTTCTTC

D gene: TRBD1
J gene: TRBJ1-2
V gene: TRBV2
clone size: .
CDR3 protein: CASSSQGAIYGYTF
CDR3 DNA: TGTGCCAGCAGTTCACAGGGGGCTATCTATGGCTACACCTTC

D gene: .
J gene: TRBJ1-3
V gene: TRBV23-1
clone size: .
CDR3 protein: CASSQSKQVQRLVPIYF
CDR3 DNA: TGCGCCAGCAGTCAATCGAAACAGGTCCAACGCCTAGTCCCCATATATTTT

D gene: .
J gene: TRBJ1-3
V gene: TRBV3-1/TRBV3-2
clone size: .
CDR3 protein: CASSQGEVGTIYF
CDR3 DNA: TGTGCCAGCAGCCAAGGGGAGGTCGGCACCATATATTTT